The clone carrying this T cell receptor (beta chain) was counted at least ten times. TCR cDNA was made by 5'RACE template switching, adding a universal primer site and UMIs. TCRdb analysed the 5' RACE reads with MiXCR anew, one entry per CDR3 protein. The sample includes more than 65,000 distinct CDR3 sequences, approximately 5% of them seen just once. The data are from a study of T cells after yellow fever vaccination. Study as a whole: Some fractions had low cell numbers, and these were prepared with SMART-Seq v4 Ultra Low Input.

This CDR3 region has 15 residues. V lost 7 bases, J lost 3 bases, and 2 bases stayed unmatched. The gene calls are TRBV12-3 or TRBV12-4 and TRBJ2-2; 13 nucleotides match TRBD2. Sequences were derived from CD4+ T cells sorted from PBMCs, sampled approximately 16 days after the first yellow fever vaccination. The receptor was isolated from a man aged 18 to 29 who received the YFV17D yellow fever vaccine. CDR3: CASKLAGGHTGELFF. The DNA for the CDR3 is TGTGCCAGCAAACTAGCGGGGGGGCACACCGGGGAGCTGTTTTTT.